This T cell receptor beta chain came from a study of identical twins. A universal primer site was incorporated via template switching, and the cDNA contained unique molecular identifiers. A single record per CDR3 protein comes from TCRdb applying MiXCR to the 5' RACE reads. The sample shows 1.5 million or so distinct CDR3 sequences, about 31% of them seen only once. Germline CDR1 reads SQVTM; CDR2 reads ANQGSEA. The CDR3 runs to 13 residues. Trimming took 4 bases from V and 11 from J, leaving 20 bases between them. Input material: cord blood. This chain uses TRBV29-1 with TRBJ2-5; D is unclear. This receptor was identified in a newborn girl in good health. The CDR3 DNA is TGCAGCGTTGTGTTCACATTCTTCAATGAGCAGTACTTC. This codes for CSVVFTFFNEQYF.